These 23 T cell receptor beta chains were all obtained from the same sample, sequenced in a study of monozygotic twins with inflammatory bowel disease. TCRdb reprocessed the 5' RACE reads, with one entry per CDR3 protein and no DNA. This table holds about 150,000 distinct CDR3 sequences. Sequenced material: blood. These receptors were taken from a human donor with ulcerative colitis or Crohn's disease, or a healthy co-twin of an affected twin (not recorded which).

The chain joins TRBV15 to TRBJ1-5. This CDR3 contains 14 residues. Germline lookup yields CDR1 LNHNV and CDR2 YYDKDF (reference sequence). CDR3 loop: CATSRDGYNQPQHF.

The chain combines TRBV5-1 with TRBJ1-3. This CDR3 contains 14 residues. Per the germline V gene, CDR1 is SGHRS and CDR2 is YFSETQ. This CDR3 reads CASSLNPSGNTIYF.

V gene TRBV14 combines with J gene TRBJ2-2; TCRdb gives TRBD2 as the D gene, but with no DNA this cannot be confirmed. The CDR3 is 17 amino acids. Germline V CDR1 and CDR2: SGHDN, FVKESK. CDR3 region: CASSQGMGRAVTGELFF.

This chain joins TRBV20-1 and TRBJ2-2; without DNA, the TCRdb call of TRBD2 cannot be checked. CDR1 is DFQATT and CDR2 is SNEGSKA in the germline V gene (reference sequence). This CDR3 contains 14 residues. CDR3 sequence reads: CSAKSGGNTGELFF.

This sequence joins TRBV29-1 and TRBJ2-1; the TCRdb call, TRBD2, lacks DNA for checking. Per germline, CDR1 SQVTM and CDR2 ANQGSEA. The length of the CDR3 is 14 residues. CDR3 in amino acids: CSGTSGGSYNEQFF.

CDR3 region: CSVTGAGNTIYF. The rearrangement links TRBV29-1 to TRBJ1-3; TCRdb designates TRBD1, a call that cannot be tested without DNA. This CDR3 contains 12 residues. Looked up from germline, CDR1 is SQVTM and CDR2 is ANQGSEA.

The V gene is TRBV6-2 or TRBV6-3, the J gene TRBJ2-7; the TCRdb D gene call, TRBD1, has no DNA to confirm it. This CDR3 contains 15 residues. In germline, CDR1 is MNHEY, CDR2 SVGEGT. The CDR3 sequence: CASSYSSGGGDEQYF.

The chain combines TRBV19 with TRBJ2-5; TCRdb's D call, TRBD1, is unchecked because there is no DNA. CDR1 is LNHDA and CDR2 is SQIVND in the germline V gene (reference sequence). This CDR3 has 13 residues. The CDR3 sequence is CATSTGGGETQYF.

V usage is TRBV9 and J usage is TRBJ2-7. The germline CDR1 and CDR2 sequences are SGDLS and YYNGEE. The CDR3 length is 13 residues. The CDR3 spells CASSVGWGYEQYF.

This chain links TRBV20-1 with TRBJ2-4; TCRdb's D call, TRBD1, is unchecked because there is no DNA. CDR3 size: 13 residues. Germline V gene data show CDR1 as DFQATT and CDR2 as SNEGSKA (reference sequence). The CDR3 loop is CSAFGTAKNIQYF.

The genes are TRBV18 and TRBJ1-2. There are 13 residues in the CDR3. Looked up from germline, CDR1 is KGHSH and CDR2 is LQKENI. The CDR3 loop reads CASSPKRSDGYTF.

V usage is TRBV5-1 and J usage is TRBJ1-2. Per the germline V gene, CDR1 is SGHRS and CDR2 is YFSETQ. This CDR3 spans 12 amino acids. The chain's CDR3 is CASSLAMGPPRF.

The V call is TRBV5-1, the J call TRBJ2-7; TCRdb selects TRBD1, and the lack of DNA leaves this call unchecked. This CDR3 is built from 13 residues. Looked up from germline, CDR1 is SGHRS and CDR2 is YFSETQ. The CDR3 here is CASSFRQDHEQYF.

The V gene is TRBV24-1, the J gene TRBJ1-1; TCRdb designates TRBD1, a call that cannot be tested without DNA. The CDR3 is 18 amino acids. Germline-derived CDR1 and CDR2 are KGHDR and SFDVKD. CDR3: CATSDRTGGRWGNGEAFF.

This rearrangement joins TRBV7-3 to TRBJ2-4; TCRdb's D gene call, TRBD1, goes unchecked for lack of DNA. From germline, CDR1 is SGHTA and CDR2 FQGTGA. The length of the CDR3 is 15 residues. This CDR3 is CASSLAPGVGDIQYF.

This chain joins TRBV6-1 and TRBJ1-4. CDR3 length: 13 amino acids. In germline, CDR1 is MNHNS, CDR2 SASEGT. The CDR3: CASSEALDEKLFF.

This chain connects TRBV5-1 to TRBJ2-7; as DNA is missing, the TRBD2 call by TCRdb cannot be tested. CDR1 SGHRS and CDR2 YFSETQ come from the germline V gene. This CDR3 region has 16 residues. This CDR3 reads CASSLAPSGGTYEQYF.

The chain has TRBV5-1 and TRBJ2-7. In germline, CDR1 is SGHRS, CDR2 YFSETQ. The CDR3 loop spans 15 amino acids. CDR3 in amino acids: CASSWKDDTSYEQYF.

The chain joins TRBV20-1 to TRBJ2-3; TCRdb indicates TRBD1, and absent DNA this call remains unverified. The CDR3 consists of 15 residues. In germline, CDR1 is DFQATT, CDR2 SNEGSKA (reference sequence). CDR3 residues: CSAHMGGGDTDTQYF.

The V and J genes are TRBV10-3 and TRBJ2-2. The CDR3 has 13 residues. In germline, CDR1 is ENHRY, CDR2 SYGVKD. The CDR3 loop reads CAISESGTGELFF.

The V gene is TRBV12-3 or TRBV12-4, the J gene TRBJ1-5; there is no DNA to check the TCRdb D call of TRBD1. This CDR3 region has 16 residues. The CDR3: CAILLGLTGVNQPQHF.

V usage is TRBV5-1 and J usage is TRBJ2-7; there is no DNA to check the TCRdb D call of TRBD2. Germline V gene sequence: CDR1 SGHRS, CDR2 YFSETQ. The CDR3 spans 16 residues. CDR3 protein: CASSTNGLAGLSEQYF. Using reference TRBV5-1 and TRBJ2-7 for the parts outside the CDR3, the full variable domain is KAGVTQTPRYLIKTRGQQVTLSCSPISGHRSVSWYQQTPGQGLQFLFEYFSETQRNKGNFPGRFSGRQFSNSRSEMNVSTLELGDSALYLCASSTNGLAGLSEQYFGPGTRLTVT.

The chain is built from TRBV3-1 and TRBJ1-2; there is no DNA to check the TCRdb D call of TRBD1. Germline V gene sequence: CDR1 LGHDT, CDR2 YNNKEL (reference sequence). The CDR3 runs to 14 residues. CDR3 region: CASSQEDRNYGYTF.